Below, one T cell receptor (beta chain) is given with its context. Antigen specificity is unknown. This entry comes from a study of T-cell reconstitution after alpha-beta-depleted transplantation in children. Study outcomes and limitations: Surviving recipient T cells and thymic progenitors produced the high day-60 TCRbeta diversity seen in some patients. Reported findings indicate that, about two months after transplant, alpha-beta T cells came from several hundred expanded clones, which were derived from non-depleted graft cells. It was newly produced T cells that mostly accounted for T-cell counts and diversity one year after transplant.

A library of TCRbeta sequences, prepared with unique molecular identifiers, was generated. From the PCR reads, TCRdb called clonotypes with MiXCR, one entry per CDR3 protein. The table includes around 140,000 distinct CDR3 sequences, around 10% detected once. This CDR3 is built from 16 residues. The germline gives CDR1 SGHAT, CDR2 FQNNGV. Trimming cost V 0 bases and J 4 bases; bases outside gene matches: 1. The sequences come from PBMCs, mostly from graft donor cells, collected 180 days after TCRalphabeta/CD19-depleted stem cell transplant. The J gene is TRBJ2-1, the V gene TRBV11-2, with 12 nucleotides matching TRBD2. The source is a female patient aged 2-9 years who had a stem cell transplant for congenital amegakaryocytic thrombocytopenia, so the T cells may come from the graft donor. CDR3 nucleotide sequence: TGTGCCAGCAGCTTAGACCTAGCGGGGGGGTACAATGAGCAGTTCTTC. Amino acid sequence: CASSLDLAGGYNEQFF.